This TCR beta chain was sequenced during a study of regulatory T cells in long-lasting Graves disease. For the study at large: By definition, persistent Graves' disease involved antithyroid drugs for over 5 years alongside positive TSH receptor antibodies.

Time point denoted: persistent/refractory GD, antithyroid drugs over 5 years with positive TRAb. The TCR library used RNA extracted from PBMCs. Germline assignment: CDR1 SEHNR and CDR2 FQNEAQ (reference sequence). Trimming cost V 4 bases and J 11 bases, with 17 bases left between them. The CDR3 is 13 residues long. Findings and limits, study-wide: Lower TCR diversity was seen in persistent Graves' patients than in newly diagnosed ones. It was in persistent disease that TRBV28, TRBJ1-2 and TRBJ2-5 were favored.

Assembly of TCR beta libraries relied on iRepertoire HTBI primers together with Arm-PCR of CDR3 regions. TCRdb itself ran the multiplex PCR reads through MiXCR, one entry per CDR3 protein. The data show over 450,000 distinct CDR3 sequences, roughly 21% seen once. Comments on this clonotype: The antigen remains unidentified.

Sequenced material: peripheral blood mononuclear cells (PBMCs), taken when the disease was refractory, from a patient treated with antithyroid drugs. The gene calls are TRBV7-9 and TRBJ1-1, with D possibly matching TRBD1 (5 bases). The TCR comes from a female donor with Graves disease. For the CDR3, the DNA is TGTGCCAGCAGCTCAAGACCCGGGACGCCTGCTTTCTTT. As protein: CASSSRPGTPAFF.